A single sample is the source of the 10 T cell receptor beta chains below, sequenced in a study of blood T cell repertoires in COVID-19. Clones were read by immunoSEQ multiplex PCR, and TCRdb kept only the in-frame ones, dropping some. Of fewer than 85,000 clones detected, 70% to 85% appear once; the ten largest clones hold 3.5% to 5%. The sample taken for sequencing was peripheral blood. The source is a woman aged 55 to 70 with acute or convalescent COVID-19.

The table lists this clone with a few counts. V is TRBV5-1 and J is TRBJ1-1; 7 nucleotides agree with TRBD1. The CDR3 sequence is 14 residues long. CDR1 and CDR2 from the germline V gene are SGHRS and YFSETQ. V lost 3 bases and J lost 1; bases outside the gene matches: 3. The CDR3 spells CASSWAGGNTEAFF. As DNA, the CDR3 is TGCGCCAGCAGCTGGGCAGGGGGGAACACTGAAGCTTTCTTT.

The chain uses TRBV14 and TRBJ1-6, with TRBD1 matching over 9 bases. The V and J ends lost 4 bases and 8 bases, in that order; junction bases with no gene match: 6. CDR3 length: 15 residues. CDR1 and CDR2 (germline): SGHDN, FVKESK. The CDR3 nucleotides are TGTGCCAGCAGCCCCTTCGACAGGGGGTATTCACCCCTCCACTTT. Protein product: CASSPFDRGYSPLHF.

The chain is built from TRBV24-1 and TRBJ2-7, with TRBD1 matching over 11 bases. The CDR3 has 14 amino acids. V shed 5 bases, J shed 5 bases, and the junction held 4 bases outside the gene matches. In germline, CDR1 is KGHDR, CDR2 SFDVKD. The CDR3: CATSVGQGANEQYF. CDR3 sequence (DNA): TGTGCCACCAGTGTCGGACAGGGGGCCAACGAGCAGTACTTC.

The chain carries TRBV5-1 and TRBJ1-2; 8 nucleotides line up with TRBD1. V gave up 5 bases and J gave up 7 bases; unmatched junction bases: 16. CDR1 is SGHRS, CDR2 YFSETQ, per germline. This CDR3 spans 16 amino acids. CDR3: CASRAGQGRGSGGYTF. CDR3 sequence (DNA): TGCGCCAGCAGGGCCGGACAGGGTCGGGGGTCTGGTGGCTACACCTTC.

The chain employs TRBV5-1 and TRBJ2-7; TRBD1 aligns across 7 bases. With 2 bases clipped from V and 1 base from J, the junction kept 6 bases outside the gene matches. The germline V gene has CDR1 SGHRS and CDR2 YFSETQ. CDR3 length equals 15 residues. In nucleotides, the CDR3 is TGCGCCAGCAGCTTTTCTTCGACAGGGTCCTACGAGCAGTACTTC. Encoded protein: CASSFSSTGSYEQYF.

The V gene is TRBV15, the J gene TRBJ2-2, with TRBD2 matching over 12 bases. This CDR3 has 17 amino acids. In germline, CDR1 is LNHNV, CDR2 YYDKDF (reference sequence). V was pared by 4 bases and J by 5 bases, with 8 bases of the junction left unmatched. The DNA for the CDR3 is TGTGCCACCAGCATAGTTCCGGGACTAGCGGGTACCGGGGAGCTGTTTTTT. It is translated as CATSIVPGLAGTGELFF.

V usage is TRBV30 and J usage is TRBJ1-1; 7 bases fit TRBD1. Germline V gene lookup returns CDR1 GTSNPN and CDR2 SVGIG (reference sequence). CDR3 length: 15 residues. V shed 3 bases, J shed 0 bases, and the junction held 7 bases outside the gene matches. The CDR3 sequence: CAWRATGHVNTEAFF. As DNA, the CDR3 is TGTGCCTGGAGGGCGACAGGGCACGTGAACACTGAAGCTTTCTTT.

CDR3 sequence reads: CASSRGGTSGTGELFF. CDR3 sequence (DNA): TGCGCCAGCAGCCGAGGGGGGACTAGCGGTACCGGGGAGCTGTTTTTT. The chain recombines TRBV4-1 with TRBJ2-2; 11 bases match TRBD2. J gave up 5 bases and V 4 bases, and 6 bases lay outside the gene matches. The CDR3 has 16 residues. CDR1 and CDR2 from the germline V gene are MGHRA and YSYEKL.

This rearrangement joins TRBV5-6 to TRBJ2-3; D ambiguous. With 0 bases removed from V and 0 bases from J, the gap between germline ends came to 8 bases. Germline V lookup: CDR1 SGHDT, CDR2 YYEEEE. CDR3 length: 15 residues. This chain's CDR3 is CASSLATPSTDTQYF. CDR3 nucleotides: TGTGCCAGCAGCTTGGCTACCCCGAGCACAGATACGCAGTATTTT.

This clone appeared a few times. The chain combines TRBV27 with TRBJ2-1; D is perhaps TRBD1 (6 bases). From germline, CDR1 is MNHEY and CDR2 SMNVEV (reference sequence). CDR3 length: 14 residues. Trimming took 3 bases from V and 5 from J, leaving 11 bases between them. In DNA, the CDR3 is TGTGCCAGCAGTTTTGGGACAAGGAACAATGAGCAGTTCTTC. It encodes CASSFGTRNNEQFF.